This entry lists 2 T cell receptor beta chains sequenced from one sample in a study of cytomegalovirus exposure and HLA in healthy donors. PCR amplification relied on 60 Vbeta primers (plus 13 Jbeta primers). The method was immunoSEQ multiplex PCR; TCRdb's version includes in-frame clones alone and lacks a portion of them. Seen here are approximately 160,000 clones, around 80% observed once, and the top ten hold roughly 2%. Sequenced input: PBMCs. These receptors all stem from a human donor in good health.

CDR3 amino acids: CASSKAGETDTQYF. In DNA form, the CDR3 reads TGTGCCAGCAGCAAAGCGGGGGAAACAGATACGCAGTATTTT. The V and J genes are TRBV7-3 and TRBJ2-3; 8 bases match TRBD2. Per germline, CDR1 SGHTA and CDR2 FQGTGA. The CDR3 is made up of 14 amino acids. V dropped 5 bases and J dropped 3; count of bases not matched to a gene: 4.

The J gene is TRBJ1-4, the V gene TRBV5-1; TRBD1 matches 7 bases. Germline V gene sequence: CDR1 SGHRS, CDR2 YFSETQ. V lost 5 bases, J lost 8 bases, and 12 bases stayed unmatched. This CDR3 is 15 amino acids long. The CDR3 DNA is TGCGCCAGCAGTTACGGCCAGGGGGATCTCGAAAAACTGTTTTTT. This sequence encodes CASSYGQGDLEKLFF.